These 4 T cell receptor beta chains came from one sample sequenced in a study of shared clonotypes between healthy human individuals. Assay: immunoSEQ multiplex PCR; the TCRdb copy retains only in-frame clones and omits some. This sample has 2 million to 2.5 million clones, with approximately 93% found just once. What was sequenced was naive CD4+ T cells from PBMCs. The subset here: CD45RA+ positively selected. These receptors all stem from a man between 18 and 35 years old in good health. Some clones in this sample may be carry-over from other donors' samples.

The chain joins TRBV18 to TRBJ2-6, with TRBD1 matching over 9 bases. CDR1 and CDR2 (germline): KGHSH, LQKENI. Trimming at V came to 2 bases and at J to 0 bases, leaving 5 bases not matched to a gene. This CDR3 is 18 amino acids long. The CDR3 region is CASSPRQGGNSGANVLTF. For the CDR3, the DNA is TGTGCCAGCTCACCAAGACAGGGGGGAAACTCTGGGGCCAACGTCCTGACTTTC.

The genes are TRBV7-9 and TRBJ1-2; D might be TRBD1 (6 bases). This CDR3 contains 12 residues. V lost 7 bases and J lost 2, with 8 bases in between. Germline CDR1 and CDR2: SEHNR and FQNEAQ (reference sequence). CDR3 amino acids: CASTGANYGYTF. In nucleotides, the CDR3 is TGTGCCAGCACAGGGGCGAACTATGGCTACACCTTC.

The chain uses TRBV18 and TRBJ2-7, with D unclear. CDR3 size: 15 residues. Germline CDR1 is KGHSH and CDR2 is LQKENI. Trimming removed 1 base from V and 0 bases from J, with 10 bases in between. In nucleotides, the CDR3 is TGTGCCAGCTCACCACAGTCCTCGGCCTCCTACGAGCAGTACTTC. Translated, it gives CASSPQSSASYEQYF. The full variable domain, completed using reference TRBV18 and TRBJ2-7, is NAGVMQNPRHLVRRRGQEARLRCSPMKGHSHVYWYRQLPEEGLKFMVYLQKENIIDESGMPKERFSAEFPKEGPSILRIQQVVRGDSAAYFCASSPQSSASYEQYFGPGTRLTVT.

This sequence joins TRBV5-4 and TRBJ2-7, with TRBD1 identical over 7 bases. The CDR3 covers 12 residues. Looked up from germline, CDR1 is SGHNT and CDR2 is YYREEE (reference sequence). The V and J ends lost 5 bases and 4 bases, in that order; junction bases with no gene match: 3. CDR3 DNA: TGTGCCAGCAGTTGGGGACAGTACGAGCAGTACTTC. Protein product: CASSWGQYEQYF.